This is a list of T cell receptor beta chains from one sample in a study of T-cell reconstitution after alpha-beta-depleted transplantation in children. TCRdb redid the calling of the PCR reads with MiXCR, one entry per CDR3 protein. The data hold approximately 200,000 distinct CDR3 sequences, with approximately 15% observed a single time. The material was PBMCs from the stem cell graft donor, obtained from the stem cell graft. Every receptor here comes from a human donor who donated a stem cell graft to a child with acute lymphoblastic leukemia. CDR3s include the opening cysteine and the closing phenylalanine or tryptophan. The D gene is left open where the match is weak. The size field is filled for only some rows; it gives once, few, many or a size class.

CDR3 DNA: TGTGCCAGCAGCTCCCCTAGGACAGTGTCTTTCTCTGGGGCCAACGTCCTGACTTTC
CDR3 protein: CASSSPRTVSFSGANVLTF
V gene: TRBV7-2
J gene: TRBJ2-6
clone size: many
D gene: -

CDR3 DNA: TGCGCCAGCAGCTTGACGGGGTACGATTACACCGGGGAGCTGTTTTTT
CDR3 protein: CASSLTGYDYTGELFF
V gene: TRBV5-1
J gene: TRBJ2-2
clone size: many
D gene: -

CDR3 DNA: TGTGCCAGCAGACGAACCGCGGTGGCAGCGGTCACAGATACGCAGTATTTT
CDR3 protein: CASRRTAVAAVTDTQYF
V gene: TRBV12-3/TRBV12-4
J gene: TRBJ2-3
clone size: many
D gene: -

CDR3 DNA: TGTGCCAGCTCCGTTCAGACGGGCTCTGGGGCCAACGTCCTGACTTTC
CDR3 protein: CASSVQTGSGANVLTF
V gene: TRBV18
J gene: TRBJ2-6
clone size: -
D gene: -

CDR3 DNA: TGTGCCAGCAGCTTAGCGGATAGCGGGAGGACCGTCTCCTACGAGCAGTACTTC
CDR3 protein: CASSLADSGRTVSYEQYF
V gene: TRBV7-2
J gene: TRBJ2-7
clone size: many
D gene: TRBD2

CDR3 DNA: TGTGCCAGCAGTTTACCTTTAGGGACTAGACACAATGAGCAGTTCTTC
CDR3 protein: CASSLPLGTRHNEQFF
V gene: TRBV12-3/TRBV12-4
J gene: TRBJ2-1
clone size: many
D gene: TRBD2

CDR3 DNA: TGCGCCAGCAGCTTGATGGTAGTAGGTGAAGCTTTCTTT
CDR3 protein: CASSLMVVGEAFF
V gene: TRBV5-1
J gene: TRBJ1-1
clone size: many
D gene: -

CDR3 DNA: TGTGCCAGCACCGGCGCAGGGGACAACCTCAATCAGCCCCAGCATTTT
CDR3 protein: CASTGAGDNLNQPQHF
V gene: TRBV12-3/TRBV12-4
J gene: TRBJ1-5
clone size: many
D gene: -

CDR3 DNA: TGTGCCAGCAGCCCCAAGGGGACAGGGTTCTATGGCTACACCTTC
CDR3 protein: CASSPKGTGFYGYTF
V gene: TRBV12-3/TRBV12-4
J gene: TRBJ1-2
clone size: many
D gene: TRBD1

CDR3 DNA: TGCGCCAGCAGCTTGGTTGGCAACTCTGAAGCTTTCTTT
CDR3 protein: CASSLVGNSEAFF
V gene: TRBV5-1
J gene: TRBJ1-1
clone size: few
D gene: -

CDR3 DNA: TGTGCCAGCAGCTTCCGCAATGGCGAGCAGTACTTC
CDR3 protein: CASSFRNGEQYF
V gene: TRBV7-9
J gene: TRBJ2-7
clone size: few
D gene: -

CDR3 DNA: TGTGCCAGCAGCCCCACGACAGGGGGCGAGAACACTGAAGCTTTCTTT
CDR3 protein: CASSPTTGGENTEAFF
V gene: TRBV7-8
J gene: TRBJ1-1
clone size: many
D gene: TRBD1

CDR3 DNA: TGTGCCAGCAGCTCGGGCAGGGGCTCGGGGGCTTTCTTT
CDR3 protein: CASSSGRGSGAFF
V gene: TRBV7-9
J gene: TRBJ1-1
clone size: -
D gene: -

CDR3 DNA: TGCGCCAGCAGCGGTGGACTAGTGGGCACCGGGGAGCTGTTTTTT
CDR3 protein: CASSGGLVGTGELFF
V gene: TRBV5-1
J gene: TRBJ2-2
clone size: many
D gene: TRBD2

CDR3 DNA: TGTGCCAGCTCACCGGGGACAAGGGTCTCCTACGAGCAGTACTTC
CDR3 protein: CASSPGTRVSYEQYF
V gene: TRBV18
J gene: TRBJ2-7
clone size: -
D gene: -

CDR3 DNA: TGTGCCAGCTCACCACGCTTGGACAGAGGCTATGGCTACACCTTC
CDR3 protein: CASSPRLDRGYGYTF
V gene: TRBV18
J gene: TRBJ1-2
clone size: many
D gene: -

CDR3 DNA: TGTGCCAGCAGCCGTAGCGGTCTATCCTCCAATGAGCAGTTCTTC
CDR3 protein: CASSRSGLSSNEQFF
V gene: TRBV9
J gene: TRBJ2-1
clone size: many
D gene: -

CDR3 DNA: TGTGCCAGCAGCTCCCAGTTCGGCTACACCTTC
CDR3 protein: CASSSQFGYTF
V gene: TRBV5-8
J gene: TRBJ1-2
clone size: many
D gene: -

CDR3 DNA: TGTGCCAGCTTTGACAGAAACTATGGCTACACCTTC
CDR3 protein: CASFDRNYGYTF
V gene: TRBV30
J gene: TRBJ1-2
clone size: -
D gene: -

CDR3 DNA: TGTGCCAGCAGCTCCAGGGACGACTATGGCTACACCTTC
CDR3 protein: CASSSRDDYGYTF
V gene: TRBV5-5
J gene: TRBJ1-2
clone size: many
D gene: -

CDR3 DNA: TGCGCCAGCAGCTTGGGAGTTGCGGCCTCCTACGAGCAGTACTTC
CDR3 protein: CASSLGVAASYEQYF
V gene: TRBV5-1
J gene: TRBJ2-7
clone size: many
D gene: -

CDR3 DNA: TGTGCCACCTCAACGACGGGGGTCAGGACTAATGAAAAACTGTTTTTT
CDR3 protein: CATSTTGVRTNEKLFF
V gene: TRBV12-3/TRBV12-4
J gene: TRBJ1-4
clone size: medium-sized
D gene: -

CDR3 DNA: TGTGCCAGCAGTTCCGAGGGGGCTCTGCACACCGGGGAGCTGTTTTTT
CDR3 protein: CASSSEGALHTGELFF
V gene: TRBV6-2/TRBV6-3
J gene: TRBJ2-2
clone size: many
D gene: TRBD1

CDR3 DNA: TGCAGCGTCATAAGCGGGAGATCCTACGAGCAGTACTTC
CDR3 protein: CSVISGRSYEQYF
V gene: TRBV29-1
J gene: TRBJ2-7
clone size: many
D gene: TRBD2

CDR3 DNA: TGTGCCAGCAGTGTCCAGGGATACACGGAAGCTTTCTTT
CDR3 protein: CASSVQGYTEAFF
V gene: TRBV6-4
J gene: TRBJ1-1
clone size: -
D gene: -

CDR3 DNA: TGTGCCAGCACCCCAGGGAAGGGAGGGGTCAATGGCTACACCTTC
CDR3 protein: CASTPGKGGVNGYTF
V gene: TRBV6-1
J gene: TRBJ1-2
clone size: few
D gene: -

CDR3 DNA: TGCAGCGTAGTCCGTGGCGCTGAGGAGCAGTTCTTC
CDR3 protein: CSVVRGAEEQFF
V gene: TRBV29-1
J gene: TRBJ2-1
clone size: many
D gene: -

CDR3 DNA: TGTGCTAGCAGCCCTGGACGTGCTCACAATGAGCAGTTCTTC
CDR3 protein: CASSPGRAHNEQFF
V gene: TRBV7-7
J gene: TRBJ2-1
clone size: -
D gene: -

CDR3 DNA: TGCGCCAGCAGCCAAGAGAAGGGAACTAATGAAAAACTGTTTTTT
CDR3 protein: CASSQEKGTNEKLFF
V gene: TRBV4-1
J gene: TRBJ1-4
clone size: many
D gene: -

CDR3 DNA: TGTGCCAGCAGCTTTAGCAGGGGAAGTTGGACCGGAAACACCATATATTTT
CDR3 protein: CASSFSRGSWTGNTIYF
V gene: TRBV11-3
J gene: TRBJ1-3
clone size: -
D gene: -

CDR3 DNA: TGTGCCAGCAGCCCTAGCGGGAGGGGTCACAATGAGCAGTTCTTC
CDR3 protein: CASSPSGRGHNEQFF
V gene: TRBV7-9
J gene: TRBJ2-1
clone size: many
D gene: TRBD2

CDR3 DNA: TGTGCCATCAGTGAGTTGGGGAAGGATGAAGCTTTCTTT
CDR3 protein: CAISELGKDEAFF
V gene: TRBV10-3
J gene: TRBJ1-1
clone size: many
D gene: -

CDR3 DNA: TGCGCCAGCAGCCCCGGGACAGATAATAAATACTACAATGAGCAGTTCTTC
CDR3 protein: CASSPGTDNKYYNEQFF
V gene: TRBV5-1
J gene: TRBJ2-1
clone size: few
D gene: TRBD1

CDR3 DNA: TGTGCCAGCAGGACCTCCGGACAGACCTACGAGCAGTACTTC
CDR3 protein: CASRTSGQTYEQYF
V gene: TRBV2
J gene: TRBJ2-7
clone size: -
D gene: -

CDR3 DNA: TGTGCCAGCAGCTTACGTTGGGGACTAGCGGGAGGGCCTCACAGTGAGCAGTTCTTC
CDR3 protein: CASSLRWGLAGGPHSEQFF
V gene: TRBV7-8
J gene: TRBJ2-1
clone size: many
D gene: TRBD2

CDR3 DNA: TGCAGCGTTGAAAAGGCTGGGCAGTATTTT
CDR3 protein: CSVEKAGQYF
V gene: TRBV29-1
J gene: TRBJ2-3
clone size: many
D gene: -

CDR3 DNA: TGCGCCAGCAGCCTAGGACAGGGGTTAAGCAATGAGCAGTTCTTC
CDR3 protein: CASSLGQGLSNEQFF
V gene: TRBV5-1
J gene: TRBJ2-1
clone size: many
D gene: TRBD1

CDR3 DNA: TGTGCCAGTAGTATCGTGAACACCGGGGAGCTGTTTTTT
CDR3 protein: CASSIVNTGELFF
V gene: TRBV19
J gene: TRBJ2-2
clone size: few
D gene: -

CDR3 DNA: TGTGCCAGCAGCTTATCAGCTCTGGATGAGCAGTTCTTC
CDR3 protein: CASSLSALDEQFF
V gene: TRBV11-3
J gene: TRBJ2-1
clone size: many
D gene: -

CDR3 DNA: TGTGCCAGCAGCTTAGGGCTAGGAACTAGCGAGACGATTAGTACCGGGGAGCTGTTTTTT
CDR3 protein: CASSLGLGTSETISTGELFF
V gene: TRBV7-6
J gene: TRBJ2-2
clone size: few
D gene: TRBD2

CDR3 DNA: TGCGCCAGCAGCTCCGGGACAGCCGACCCTGGGGGAGAGCAGTTCTTC
CDR3 protein: CASSSGTADPGGEQFF
V gene: TRBV5-1
J gene: TRBJ2-1
clone size: many
D gene: TRBD1

CDR3 DNA: TGTGCCAGCAGTTCCCCGGCTAGCGGGATGGGAGAGCAGTACTTC
CDR3 protein: CASSSPASGMGEQYF
V gene: TRBV12-3/TRBV12-4
J gene: TRBJ2-7
clone size: many
D gene: TRBD2

CDR3 DNA: TGCGCCAGCAGCTTCGGGGACGAGCAGTACTTC
CDR3 protein: CASSFGDEQYF
V gene: TRBV5-1
J gene: TRBJ2-7
clone size: many
D gene: -

CDR3 DNA: TGCGCCAGCAGCTTGGTTGGGGCCGGGGAGACCCAGTACTTC
CDR3 protein: CASSLVGAGETQYF
V gene: TRBV5-1
J gene: TRBJ2-5
clone size: many
D gene: -

CDR3 DNA: TGTGCCAGCAGCATTCGGACTAGCCCCTCAGGGGAGCAGTTCTTC
CDR3 protein: CASSIRTSPSGEQFF
V gene: TRBV11-3
J gene: TRBJ2-1
clone size: many
D gene: TRBD2

CDR3 DNA: TGTGCCAGCAGCTTAGATGGGGGCTACAATGAGCAGTTCTTC
CDR3 protein: CASSLDGGYNEQFF
V gene: TRBV11-3
J gene: TRBJ2-1
clone size: many
D gene: -

CDR3 DNA: TGCAGTGCCCCCGGGACTAGCGGATACAATGAGCAGTTCTTC
CDR3 protein: CSAPGTSGYNEQFF
V gene: TRBV20-1
J gene: TRBJ2-1
clone size: many
D gene: TRBD2

CDR3 DNA: TGCGCCAGCAGGGGGCAGGGGAATTTGGCAGATACGCAGTATTTT
CDR3 protein: CASRGQGNLADTQYF
V gene: TRBV4-1
J gene: TRBJ2-3
clone size: few
D gene: -

CDR3 DNA: TGCAGCGTGGGAAACAGCAATCAGCCCCAGCATTTT
CDR3 protein: CSVGNSNQPQHF
V gene: TRBV29-1
J gene: TRBJ1-5
clone size: -
D gene: -

CDR3 DNA: TGTGCCAGCGGTACCGGGGGGAGGTTAAACAATGAGCAGTTCTTC
CDR3 protein: CASGTGGRLNNEQFF
V gene: TRBV12-3/TRBV12-4
J gene: TRBJ2-1
clone size: -
D gene: TRBD2

CDR3 DNA: TGCAGCGCTTGGACAACTATCTACGAGCAGTACTTC
CDR3 protein: CSAWTTIYEQYF
V gene: TRBV29-1
J gene: TRBJ2-7
clone size: many
D gene: -

CDR3 DNA: TGCAGTGCTAGGATGGTGCAGAGAGAGACCCAGTACTTC
CDR3 protein: CSARMVQRETQYF
V gene: TRBV20-1
J gene: TRBJ2-5
clone size: many
D gene: -

CDR3 DNA: TGCAGTGCTACCCCGCGTTGGGGATTTGGCTACGAGCAGTACTTC
CDR3 protein: CSATPRWGFGYEQYF
V gene: TRBV20-1
J gene: TRBJ2-7
clone size: many
D gene: -

CDR3 DNA: TGCGCCAGCAGCTTGACTAGCGGCGCCACCTACGAGCAGTACTTC
CDR3 protein: CASSLTSGATYEQYF
V gene: TRBV5-1
J gene: TRBJ2-7
clone size: many
D gene: TRBD2

CDR3 DNA: TGCGCCAGCAGCCCGCAGCGCACAGATACGCAGTATTTT
CDR3 protein: CASSPQRTDTQYF
V gene: TRBV5-1
J gene: TRBJ2-3
clone size: many
D gene: -